This entry features one T cell receptor (beta chain) sequence. Its specificity is unknown. This specimen comes from a study of shared clonotypes between healthy human individuals. General observations from the study: The four-donor shared clonotypes exceeded non-shared clonotypes in generation probability, with non-shared ones scoring lower. Four donors held approximately 4.6% of naive CD4 clonotypes in common. The study generally estimated greater richness for naive than memory subsets.

Method: immunoSEQ multiplex PCR; TCRdb's copy keeps in-frame clones and lacks some. The sample carries about 680,000 clones, about 90% recorded once. Germline V gene data show CDR1 as SGHDT and CDR2 as YYEEEE. The CDR3 is 15 residues long. Deletions cut 4 bases from V and 4 bases from J, with 17 bases between. Naive CD8 cells lacked CD45RO, underwent positive selection for CCR7 and left out terminally differentiated effector memory CD45RA+ cells. The TCR comes from a man between 25 and 39 years old in good health. Material: naive CD8+ T cells sorted from blood. V gene TRBV5-6 combines with J gene TRBJ1-1; D ambiguous. As DNA, the CDR3 is TGTGCCAGCAGCCCTGGGGTCGGGTCGGTCACTGAAGCTTTCTTT. Translating gives CASSPGVGSVTEAFF.